The T cell receptor (beta chain) under discussion was sequenced for a study of metastatic and nonmetastatic thyroid tumors (dated by TCRdb to 2019 to 2021). For context, the study as a whole: Repertoires from peripheral blood and from tumor or nodule tissue samples of malignant and benign thyroid patients were compared. The full study reports these points: In both blood and tumor samples, TCR beta diversity was reported to be significantly higher in malignant tumors than in benign nodules.

This clone was seen more than once but under ten times. What this receptor recognizes is not known. No much larger clonotype is one base removed from it; base qualities were not supplied. V loses 5 bases of germline sequence and J loses 1 base, and the interval between the two ends is 5 bases. In the germline V gene (reference sequence), CDR1 corresponds to LNHDA and CDR2 to SQIVND. The CDR3 has 12 amino acids, counting the end cysteine and phenylalanine. Here the CDR3 DNA is all that survives: 36 bases in frame from base 1. None of the patients had been given any treatment before thyroid surgery. Using T-cell receptor beta sequencing, the researchers looked back retrospectively at clinical samples from patients, gathered between about 2011 and 2019. Library prep was done by PCR. The run used an Illumina HiSeq 4000. High-throughput sequencing was used to profile the TCR beta-chain CDR3 region of every patient. Regarding the original processing steps: Drawing on CDR3 differences between clinicopathological groups, the researchers built a classifier meant to tell apart patients with distant-metastatic papillary thyroid cancer. Repertoire diversity was assessed with the Shannon index, and tumor-blood repertoire similarity with the Morisita-Horn index. The raw public reads went through TCRdb reprocessing: fastp at Q25, MiXCR clone calling, in-frame beta chains kept. TCRdb's processing, not the authors' own work, is the source of the V and J calls. This sample lists 34,000 or so clones; about a third were detected once. Over 20% of the sample lies in the top ten.

Material: tumor tissue. The chain is assembled from TRBV19 and TRBJ1-1; there is no confident call for the D gene. The receptor was isolated from a female donor with papillary thyroid cancer or a benign thyroid nodule (not recorded which). Some clones in this sample may be carry-over from other donors' samples. The nucleotide sequence reads as follows: TGTGCCAGTAGTTCCGGGAACACTGAAGCTTTCTTT. This yields the protein CASSSGNTEAFF.